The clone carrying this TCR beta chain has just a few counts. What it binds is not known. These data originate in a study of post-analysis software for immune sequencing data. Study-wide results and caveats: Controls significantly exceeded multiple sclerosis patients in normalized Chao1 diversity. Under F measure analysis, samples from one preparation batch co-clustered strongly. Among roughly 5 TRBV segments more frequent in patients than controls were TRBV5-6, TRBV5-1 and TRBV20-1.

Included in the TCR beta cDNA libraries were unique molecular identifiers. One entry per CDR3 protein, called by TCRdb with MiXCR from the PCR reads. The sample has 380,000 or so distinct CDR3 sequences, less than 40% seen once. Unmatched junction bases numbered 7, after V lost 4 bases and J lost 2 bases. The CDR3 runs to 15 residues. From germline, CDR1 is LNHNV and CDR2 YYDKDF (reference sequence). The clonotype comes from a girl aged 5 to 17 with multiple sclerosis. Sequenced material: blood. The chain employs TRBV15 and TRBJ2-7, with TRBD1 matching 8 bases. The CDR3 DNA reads TGTGCCACCAGCACCCGACAGGGGTTGACCTACGAGCAGTACTTC. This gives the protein CATSTRQGLTYEQYF.